This is a list of T cell receptor beta chains from one sample in a study of siplizumab effects on memory and regulatory T cells. Clones were sequenced by immunoSEQ multiplex PCR, and TCRdb holds only the in-frame ones, with some missing. The profile covers 99,000 or so clones, with 90% to 95% appearing a single time and about 1.5% taken by the ten largest. The sample taken for sequencing was non-Treg CD4+ T cells sorted from blood. Receptor source: a human donor in good health. Both conserved end residues are part of each CDR3. A D gene is named only where the DNA matches it firmly. Clone size appears in some rows only: once, few, many, or a class for an expanded clone.

.	once	TRBV6-5	TRBJ2-6	TGTGCCAGCAGTTACGAGGGTGTAAGAGGGGCCAACGTCCTGACTTTC	CASSYEGVRGANVLTF
.	.	TRBV7-8	TRBJ1-1	TGTGCCAGCAGCTTAGGATCCGGGACCATGAACACTGAAGCTTTCTTT	CASSLGSGTMNTEAFF
.	.	TRBV10-3	TRBJ2-7	TGTGCCATCAGTGAGCGGCCTAGCGAGTCCTACGAGCAGTACTTC	CAISERPSESYEQYF
.	.	TRBV7-9	TRBJ2-1	TGTGCCAGCAGCCTGAGGACCTGGAAACAGTTCTTC	CASSLRTWKQFF
.	.	TRBV2	TRBJ2-1	TGTGCCAGCAGTAGACAGACGGTTCGAGAGCAGTTCTTC	CASSRQTVREQFF
.	.	TRBV28	TRBJ2-7	TGTGCCAGCAGTTTTGGTGGTCTGGGGGAGCAGTACTTC	CASSFGGLGEQYF
.	.	TRBV20-1	TRBJ2-5	TGCAGCGCTGGGGGGAAAGAGACCCAGTACTTC	CSAGGKETQYF
.	once	TRBV2	TRBJ1-2	TGTGCCAGCAATCGGAGAACCGCGGGGTACGGCTACACCTTC	CASNRRTAGYGYTF
.	.	TRBV19	TRBJ1-2	TGTGCCGTAGGGCCAGGCTACACCTTC	CAVGPGYTF
TRBD1	.	TRBV5-1	TRBJ2-5	TGCGCCAGCAGCTCGGACAGGGTGGAGACCCAGTACTTC	CASSSDRVETQYF
.	.	TRBV5-1	TRBJ2-7	TGCGCCAGCAGCTCTCACTTTCAGTTCTCCAGAAACCTCTACGAGCAGTACTTC	CASSSHFQFSRNLYEQYF
TRBD1	.	TRBV10-3	TRBJ2-5	TGTGCCATCAGTGAGGGACAGGGGGACGTAGAGACCCAGTACTTC	CAISEGQGDVETQYF
.	.	TRBV27	TRBJ2-2	TGTGCCAGCAGTTCACACAGGGCCGGGGAGCTGTTTTTT	CASSSHRAGELFF
.	.	TRBV21-1	TRBJ2-2	TGTGCCAGCAGCAAACCGTACTGGGACCCCGGGGAGCTGTTTTTT	CASSKPYWDPGELFF
.	few	TRBV5-6	TRBJ1-5	TGTGCCAGCAGCTTGAGTCGAAATCAGCCCCAGCATTTT	CASSLSRNQPQHF